This TCR beta chain was sequenced during a study of cytomegalovirus exposure and HLA in healthy donors. Primers: 60 Vbeta forward and 13 Jbeta reverse. Some clones are missing from TCRdb's copy, which holds only in-frame ones; the method was immunoSEQ multiplex PCR. The sample has 160,000 or so clones; around 81% are singletons. General observations from the study: Later analysis associated a missense DCLRE1C variant with TCR beta V- and J-gene trimming. According to the study, roughly 160 TCR beta chains were cytomegalovirus-associated.

In regard to this clone: Antigen specificity is unknown.

The sequenced sample was PBMCs. The receptor was derived from a man aged 40-55 years in good health and CMV-seronegative.

The DNA of the CDR3 is TGTGCCAGCAGTTACTCAAGTCCAGGGGGCGGCTATGGCTACACCTTC. This codes for CASSYSSPGGGYGYTF. This chain uses TRBV6-5 with TRBJ1-2; 8 bases are a match to TRBD1. The junction had 7 bases not matched to a gene; V was cut back by 0 bases and J by 4 bases. Germline lookup yields CDR1 MNHEY and CDR2 SVGAGI. This CDR3 has 16 residues.